One sample yielded the 14 T cell receptor beta chains listed below, sequenced in a study of human T cells and chemical hapten exposure. Time point denoted: patch test 1, 2 weeks after DPC sensitization. Treatment meaning: therapeutic diphenylcyclopropenone sensitization with weekly scalp DPC. TCRdb reanalysed the RACE reads using MiXCR and keeps one entry per CDR3 protein. Of roughly 70,000 distinct CDR3 sequences listed, around 9.5% are singletons. The sequencing here drew on whole blood, taken in connection with sensitization to the hapten diphenylcyclopropenone (DPC). The receptors shown here come from a woman aged 40-49 years with alopecia areata. Some clones in this sample may be carry-over from other donors' samples.

Comment on this clonotype: Since a much larger clone is just one base distant, this may be a read error. CDR3 protein: CASSGYYKQYF. CDR3 DNA sequence: TGTGCCAGCAGTGGGTACTACAAGCAGTACTTC. This chain joins TRBV6-2 or TRBV6-3 and TRBJ2-7, with D unresolved. CDR1 is MNHEY and CDR2 is SVGEGT in the germline V gene. There are 11 residues in the CDR3.

The chain couples TRBV9 to TRBJ1-3; no clear D. The CDR3 runs to 14 residues. V lost 3 bases and J lost 8, with 15 bases in between. Per germline, CDR1 SGDLS and CDR2 YYNGEE. The CDR3 DNA sequence: TGTGCCAGCAGCGGACGACCGTCTGGGGACACCATATATTTT. Translated: CASSGRPSGDTIYF.

CDR3 amino acids: CASSQEIWRAGKETQYF. The CDR3, as DNA: TGCGCCAGCAGCCAAGAGATTTGGAGGGCCGGGAAAGAGACCCAGTACTTC. The chain couples TRBV4-1 to TRBJ2-5; D may be TRBD2 (6 bases). The CDR3 totals 17 residues. The germline CDR1 and CDR2 sequences are MGHRA and YSYEKL. Trimming took off 0 bases at V and 3 bases at J, with 17 bases between the two ends.

V usage is TRBV12-3 or TRBV12-4 and J usage is TRBJ1-2; 11 nucleotides agree with TRBD1. With 7 bases clipped from V and 6 bases from J, the junction kept 10 bases outside the gene matches. The CDR3 spans 15 residues. The CDR3 loop reads CASTSAGQGANGYTF. The CDR3 DNA is TGTGCCAGCACCTCCGCCGGACAGGGGGCGAATGGCTACACCTTC.

In this sample, this clonotype turned up many times. The chain carries TRBV30 and TRBJ1-5; D unresolved. The germline V gene encodes CDR1 GTSNPN and CDR2 SVGIG (reference sequence). The V gene lost 3 bases and the J gene lost 7 bases, with 13 bases spanning the gap. The CDR3 loop spans 13 amino acids. The CDR3 DNA follows: TGTGCCTGGAGGACCCGGTCTGGCCAGCCCCAGCATTTT. Protein sequence: CAWRTRSGQPQHF. The variable domain in full, with the rest retrieved from reference TRBV30 and TRBJ1-5, is SQTIHQWPATLVQPVGSPLSLECTVEGTSNPNLYWYRQAAGRGLQLLFYSVGIGQISSEVPQNLSASRPQDRQFILSSKKLLLSDSGFYLCAWRTRSGQPQHFGDGTRLSIL.

The V call is TRBV7-2, the J call TRBJ2-1; TRBD2 aligns across 9 bases. There are 15 residues in the CDR3. V dropped 7 bases and J dropped 6; count of bases not matched to a gene: 10. Per the germline V gene, CDR1 is SGHTA and CDR2 is FQGNSA. As DNA, the CDR3 is TGTGCCAGCACCCCTCTGCGGGGGGGTCCCAATGAGCAGTTCTTC. Translated: CASTPLRGGPNEQFF.

This clonotype was detected many times. The chain uses TRBV28 and TRBJ2-1, with 7 bases that match TRBD2. The CDR3 sequence is 15 residues long. V was clipped by 8 bases and J by 5 bases; unmatched bases: 12. The germline gives CDR1 MDHEN, CDR2 SYDVKM. The CDR3 sequence is CASVGGAAGDNEQFF. For the CDR3, the DNA is TGTGCCAGCGTGGGTGGCGCGGCGGGAGACAATGAGCAGTTCTTC.

This clonotype has ten or more counts. Written as DNA, the CDR3 is TGTGCCAGCAGTAGTCCGGGACAGAGCTCCTATAATTCACCCCTCCACTTT. Translation: CASSSPGQSSYNSPLHF. V is TRBV2 and J is TRBJ1-6; 7 bases line up with TRBD1. V gave up 5 bases and J gave up 0 bases; unmatched junction bases: 7. CDR3 size: 17 residues. CDR1 and CDR2 from the germline V gene are SNHLY and FYNNEI.

This clonotype was observed a few times. The chain carries TRBV29-1 and TRBJ2-3; the D gene is possibly TRBD1 (6 bases). This CDR3 contains 11 residues. With 6 bases removed from V and 6 bases from J, the gap between germline ends came to 10 bases. The germline V gene encodes CDR1 SQVTM and CDR2 ANQGSEA. The CDR3 reads CSVVRGDTQYF. CDR3 nucleotides: TGCAGCGTCGTCAGGGGTGATACGCAGTATTTT.

This clonotype was seen a handful of times. The gene calls are TRBV27 and TRBJ1-6; D uncertain. The CDR3 is made up of 11 amino acids. Per germline, CDR1 MNHEY and CDR2 SMNVEV (reference sequence). V was trimmed by 6 bases and J by 10 bases, leaving 7 bases between them. The CDR3 protein is CASSSGSPLHF. The CDR3 region has the DNA TGTGCCAGCAGCTCCGGGTCACCCCTCCACTTT.

V gene TRBV5-4 combines with J gene TRBJ2-5; D not certain. V shed 7 bases and J shed 5 bases, with 15 bases lying between them. The CDR3 extends over 13 amino acids. Germline V gives CDR1 SGHNT, CDR2 YYREEE (reference sequence). The CDR3: CASSIPFEETQYF. The CDR3 DNA reads as TGTGCCAGCTCAATACCCTTCGAGGAGACCCAGTACTTC.

The chain is built from TRBV23-1 and TRBJ2-7, with D perhaps matching TRBD1 (5 bases). TRBV23-1 is noted as an ORF with a role that remains uncertain. With 8 bases removed from V and 0 bases from J, the gap between germline ends came to 20 bases. This CDR3 has 16 amino acids. Here the CDR3 reads CASLRNQGGLSYEQYF. The CDR3 DNA reads as TGCGCCAGCCTCCGTAACCAGGGCGGTCTCTCCTACGAGCAGTACTTC.

The chain joins TRBV20-1 to TRBJ1-1; weak D call: TRBD1 (5 bases). V was shortened by 2 bases and J by 3 bases, with 13 bases between the two germline ends. The CDR3 has 14 residues. Germline CDR1 and CDR2: DFQATT and SNEGSKA (reference sequence). The DNA for the CDR3 is TGCAGTGCTAGACCGGGTGGGGGGGACACTGAAGCTTTCTTT. Amino acid sequence: CSARPGGGDTEAFF.

This clonotype was seen ten or more times. This chain connects TRBV3-1 to TRBJ2-5; D is ambiguous. Germline-derived CDR1 and CDR2 are LGHDT and YNNKEL (reference sequence). V lost 2 bases to trimming and J lost 2 bases, with 9 bases between them. This CDR3 has 14 amino acids. CDR3 bases: TGTGCCAGCAGCCAACCCCCGGAGCAAGAGACCCAGTACTTC. Amino acids: CASSQPPEQETQYF.